What follows are 17 T cell receptor beta chains derived from one specimen sequenced in a study of beta chain features in type 1 diabetes. Findings and caveats of the study: All four CD4+ subsets from Type 1 diabetes patients carried moderately but significantly shorter TCRB CDR3s.

Isolated RNA was reverse transcribed in full, so expressed TCRB transcripts were sequenced. Here immunoSEQ multiplex PCR was the method, and the copy in TCRdb shows in-frame clones only, minus some. This table holds about 120,000 clones, roughly 17% found once. These TCRs are of unknown antigen specificity. Sample: central memory CD4+ T cells from blood. The receptors come from a man under 40 with type 1 diabetes.

The V and J genes are TRBV4-3 and TRBJ1-4, with no clear D. The CDR3 spans 14 residues. Germline V gene lookup returns CDR1 LGHNA and CDR2 YSLEER. V was clipped by 0 bases and J by 0 bases, with 2 bases between them. CDR3: CASSQESTNEKLFF. Here the CDR3 DNA reads TGCGCCAGCAGCCAAGAGTCAACTAATGAAAAACTGTTTTTT.

This clone was seen a few times. The chain carries TRBV5-4 and TRBJ2-3; D remains unclear. CDR1 SGHNT and CDR2 YYREEE come from the germline V gene (reference sequence). The length of the CDR3 is 16 residues. V was clipped by 5 bases and J by 4 bases, with 20 bases between them. The CDR3 loop is CASRPNIAGSSDTQYF. The CDR3 DNA follows: TGTGCCAGCAGGCCAAATATAGCAGGTTCGTCAGATACGCAGTATTTT.

The chain combines TRBV6-6 with TRBJ2-3; no clear D. This CDR3 is built from 14 residues. Germline V gives CDR1 MNHNY, CDR2 SVGAGI (reference sequence). V lost 2 bases and J 8 bases, leaving 14 bases between the germline ends. CDR3 nucleotides: TGTGCCAGCAGTTACGGGCATACGGGTGGTACGCAGTATTTT. As protein: CASSYGHTGGTQYF.

Only a few counts were recorded for this clone. This chain connects TRBV19 to TRBJ2-1; TRBD2 is a possible D gene (5 bases). The CDR3 is 12 residues long. The germline V gene has CDR1 LNHDA and CDR2 SQIVND (reference sequence). V shed 2 bases and J shed 7 bases, with 6 bases lying between them. CDR3 DNA sequence: TGTGCCAGTAGTATAAGGGAGAATGAGCAGTTCTTC. It specifies CASSIRENEQFF.

The gene calls are TRBV29-1 and TRBJ2-7, with 9 bases matching TRBD1. The trim removed 5 bases at V and 7 bases at J, leaving 15 bases unmatched. CDR1 and CDR2 from the germline V gene are SQVTM and ANQGSEA. The CDR3 covers 15 residues. The CDR3 sequence: CSVRSDRGPLGEQYF. Here the CDR3 DNA reads TGCAGCGTTAGATCGGACAGGGGACCCCTTGGGGAGCAGTACTTC.

Notes on this clone: The same CDR3 is also encoded by other DNA sequences in this sample. The CDR3 loop is CASSLAGYQETQYF. In DNA form, the CDR3 reads TGTGCCAGCAGCTTGGCGGGGTACCAAGAGACCCAGTACTTC. The J gene is TRBJ2-5, the V gene TRBV7-9, with a tentative D call TRBD2 (6 bases). CDR1 and CDR2 from the germline V gene are SEHNR and FQNEAQ (reference sequence). Trimming removed 3 bases at V and 0 bases at J, with 8 bases between. This CDR3 comprises 14 residues.

This clone was counted between two and nine times. Given a far larger clone just one base away, this is likely a sequencing read error. Within the sample, other DNA sequences also encode this same CDR3. The chain recombines TRBV10-3 with TRBJ2-6, with D possibly matching TRBD1 (5 bases). Deletions cut 3 bases from V and 5 bases from J, with 11 bases between. The CDR3 extends over 15 amino acids. CDR1 ENHRY and CDR2 SYGVKD come from the germline V gene. CDR3: CAISDLGRRANVLTF. As DNA, the CDR3 is TGTGCCATCAGTGATTTGGGGCGGCGGGCCAACGTCCTGACTTTC.

This chain links TRBV18 with TRBJ1-2; D ambiguous. Trimming stripped 6 bases from V and 6 bases from J, with 14 bases between. CDR1 and CDR2 (germline): KGHSH, LQKENI. CDR3 length: 13 amino acids. CDR3 residues: CASSPLRADGYTF. The CDR3 DNA reads TGTGCCAGCTCGCCCCTTAGGGCGGATGGCTACACCTTC.

The chain carries TRBV2 and TRBJ1-6, with 11 bases matching TRBD1. The CDR3 runs to 16 residues. The junction had 8 bases not matched to a gene; V was cut back by 4 bases and J by 9 bases. Germline V gives CDR1 SNHLY, CDR2 FYNNEI. This CDR3 is CASSVNGQGAGSPLHF. The CDR3 DNA reads TGTGCCAGCAGTGTTAATGGACAGGGGGCCGGTTCACCCCTCCACTTT. Complete variable domain (other parts from reference TRBV2 and TRBJ1-6): EPEVTQTPSHQVTQMGQEVILRCVPISNHLYFYWYRQILGQKVEFLVSFYNNEISEKSEIFDDQFSVERPDGSNFTLKIRSTKLEDSAMYFCASSVNGQGAGSPLHFGNGTRLTVT.

V and J are TRBV4-3 and TRBJ1-5; D is uncertain. The V gene's germline CDR1 is LGHNA and CDR2 YSLEER. The CDR3 is made up of 16 amino acids. V lost 0 bases and J 0 bases, leaving 9 bases between the germline ends. In DNA form, the CDR3 reads TGCGCCAGCAGCCAAGATAGAGGATTTAGCAATCAGCCCCAGCATTTT. Its translation is CASSQDRGFSNQPQHF.

About this clone itself: A read error may account for a junction end that differs from germline. The V and J genes are TRBV5-1 and TRBJ2-5; D not resolved. Germline CDR1 SGHRS, CDR2 YFSETQ. The CDR3 sequence is 14 residues long. DNA of the CDR3: TGCGCCAGCACCGAAATGGGGTTCCAAGAGGCCCAGTACTTC. Translated, it gives CASTEMGFQEAQYF.

Only a few counts were recorded for this clone. This chain joins TRBV19 and TRBJ1-2; a possible D gene is TRBD1 (5 bases). Trimming pared 3 bases from V and 12 bases from J, leaving 23 bases between. CDR3 length: 15 amino acids. Germline V gene lookup returns CDR1 LNHDA and CDR2 SQIVND (reference sequence). CDR3 amino acids: CASSMELDSRQWNTF. In DNA form, the CDR3 reads TGTGCCAGTAGTATGGAACTTGACTCCCGACAGTGGAACACCTTC.

This clone came up a few times. The chain employs TRBV29-1 and TRBJ1-4; TRBD1 aligns across 11 bases. Germline V lookup: CDR1 SQVTM, CDR2 ANQGSEA. CDR3 length: 19 residues. V trimming: 6 bases; J trimming: 0 bases; junction bases outside the gene matches: 15. The CDR3 sequence is CSVLPRTGGPTATNEKLFF. The CDR3 DNA is TGCAGCGTCCTTCCCCGGACAGGGGGCCCCACCGCAACTAATGAAAAACTGTTTTTT.

The chain recombines TRBV10-3 with TRBJ2-7; tentative D call: TRBD1 (5 bases). The CDR3 covers 13 residues. Germline CDR1 and CDR2: ENHRY and SYGVKD. V lost 11 bases and J lost 5, with 19 bases in between. CDR3 in amino acids: CAAHASGADEQYF. The CDR3 DNA is TGTGCCGCCCATGCTTCTGGGGCGGACGAGCAGTACTTC.

This clone was picked up a small number of times. The chain uses TRBV6-1 and TRBJ1-3; TRBD1 matches 9 bases. Germline V gene lookup returns CDR1 MNHNS and CDR2 SASEGT. Germline trimming cut 4 bases from V and 4 bases from J; bases unmatched to any gene: 8. CDR3 length equals 16 residues. As DNA, the CDR3 is TGTGCCAGCAGTGCTACACCGGACAGGGGAGGAAACACCATATATTTT. This codes for CASSATPDRGGNTIYF.

V usage is TRBV4-2 and J usage is TRBJ2-3; 8 nucleotides match TRBD2. The CDR3 extends over 15 amino acids. J lost 1 base, V lost 0 bases, and 0 bases had no gene match. Germline V gives CDR1 LGHNA, CDR2 YNFKEQ. The CDR3 DNA follows: TGTGCCAGCAGCCAAGAAGCGGGGGGCACAGATACGCAGTATTTT. Its protein product is CASSQEAGGTDTQYF.

This clone was recorded a few times. Other DNA sequences in this sample translate to the same CDR3. The chain recombines TRBV7-2 with TRBJ2-7; 8 positions agree with TRBD1. V lost 4 bases and J lost 1; bases outside the gene matches: 3. The CDR3 has 14 residues. Germline V lookup: CDR1 SGHTA, CDR2 FQGNSA. The CDR3 region is CASSSDRGSYEQYF. The CDR3 coding sequence is TGTGCCAGCAGCTCCGACAGGGGTTCCTACGAGCAGTACTTC.